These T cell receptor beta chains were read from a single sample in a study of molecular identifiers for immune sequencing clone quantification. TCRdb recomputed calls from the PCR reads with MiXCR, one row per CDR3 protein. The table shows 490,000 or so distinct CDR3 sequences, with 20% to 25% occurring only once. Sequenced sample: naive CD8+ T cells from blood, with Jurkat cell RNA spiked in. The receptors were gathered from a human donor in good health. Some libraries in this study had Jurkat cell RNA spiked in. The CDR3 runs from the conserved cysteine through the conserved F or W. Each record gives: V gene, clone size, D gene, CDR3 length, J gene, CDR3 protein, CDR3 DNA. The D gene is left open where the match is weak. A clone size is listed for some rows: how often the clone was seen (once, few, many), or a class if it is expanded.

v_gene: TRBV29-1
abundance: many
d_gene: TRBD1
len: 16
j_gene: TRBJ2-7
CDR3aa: CSVAGTPGTGSYEQYF
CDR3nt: TGCAGCGTTGCGGGGACCCCCGGGACAGGGAGTTACGAGCAGTACTTC

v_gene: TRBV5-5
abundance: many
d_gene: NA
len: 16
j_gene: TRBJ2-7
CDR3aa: CASSPYSGRSSYEQYF
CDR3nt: TGTGCCAGCAGCCCGTATTCGGGGCGCAGCTCCTACGAGCAGTACTTC

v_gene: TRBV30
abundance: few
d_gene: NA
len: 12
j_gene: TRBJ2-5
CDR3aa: CAWSVGGGHRYF
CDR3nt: TGTGCCTGGAGTGTAGGTGGGGGGCACAGGTACTTC

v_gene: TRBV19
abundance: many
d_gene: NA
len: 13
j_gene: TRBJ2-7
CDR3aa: CASSIQSSYEQYF
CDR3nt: TGTGCCAGTAGTATCCAGAGCTCCTACGAGCAGTACTTC

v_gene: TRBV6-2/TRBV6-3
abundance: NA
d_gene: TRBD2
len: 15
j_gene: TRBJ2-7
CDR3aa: CASSYSAGVAYEQYF
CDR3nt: TGTGCCAGCAGTTACTCAGCGGGAGTGGCCTACGAGCAGTACTTC

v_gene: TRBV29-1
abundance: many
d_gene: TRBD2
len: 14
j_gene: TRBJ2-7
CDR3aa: CSVEVAGSNYEQYF
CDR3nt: TGCAGCGTTGAAGTAGCGGGAAGCAACTACGAGCAGTACTTC

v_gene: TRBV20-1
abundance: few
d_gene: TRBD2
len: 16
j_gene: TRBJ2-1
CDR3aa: CRGAGGPTEAYNEQFF
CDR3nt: TGCAGGGGAGCGGGAGGGCCGACCGAGGCCTACAATGAGCAGTTCTTC

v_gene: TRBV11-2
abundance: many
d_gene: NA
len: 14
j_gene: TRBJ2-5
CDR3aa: CASSWDTDQETQYF
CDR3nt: TGTGCCAGCAGCTGGGACACCGACCAAGAGACCCAGTACTTC

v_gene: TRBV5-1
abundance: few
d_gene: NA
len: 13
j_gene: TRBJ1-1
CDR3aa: CASTGTGNTEAFF
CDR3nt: TGCGCCAGCACCGGGACGGGGAACACTGAAGCTTTCTTT

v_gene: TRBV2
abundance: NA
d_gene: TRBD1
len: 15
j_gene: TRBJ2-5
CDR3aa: CASREGQLSQETQYF
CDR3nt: TGTGCCAGCAGAGAGGGACAGTTGAGCCAAGAGACCCAGTACTTC

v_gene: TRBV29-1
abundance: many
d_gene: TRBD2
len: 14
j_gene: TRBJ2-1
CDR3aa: CSVDDIGPVSGRFF
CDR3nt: TGCAGCGTTGACGATATTGGGCCGGTTAGCGGGAGGTTCTTC

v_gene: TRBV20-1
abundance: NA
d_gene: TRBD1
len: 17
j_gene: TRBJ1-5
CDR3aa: CSASSGQGDDSNQPQHF
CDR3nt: TGCAGTGCTAGTTCGGGACAGGGCGATGATAGCAATCAGCCCCAGCATTTT

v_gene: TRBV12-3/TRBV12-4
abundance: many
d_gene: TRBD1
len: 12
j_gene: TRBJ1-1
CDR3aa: CASTAGGTEAFF
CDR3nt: TGTGCCAGCACGGCAGGGGGCACTGAAGCTTTCTTT

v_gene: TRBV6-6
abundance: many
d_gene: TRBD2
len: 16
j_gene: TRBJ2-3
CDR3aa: CASSSKTSGRIDTQYF
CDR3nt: TGTGCCAGCAGTTCCAAGACTAGCGGGAGGATAGATACGCAGTATTTT

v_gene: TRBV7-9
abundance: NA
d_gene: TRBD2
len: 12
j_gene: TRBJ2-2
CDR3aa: CASRTSVGELFF
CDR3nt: TGTGCCAGCAGGACTAGCGTCGGGGAGCTGTTTTTT

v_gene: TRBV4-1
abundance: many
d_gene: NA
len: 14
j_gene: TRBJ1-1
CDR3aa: CASSQDPTGIEAFF
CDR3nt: TGCGCCAGCAGCCAAGATCCGACGGGGATTGAAGCTTTCTTT

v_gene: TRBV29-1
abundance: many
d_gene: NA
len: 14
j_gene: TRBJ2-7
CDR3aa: CSVLLVKDAYEQYF
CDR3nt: TGCAGCGTTCTACTAGTAAAGGATGCCTACGAGCAGTACTTC

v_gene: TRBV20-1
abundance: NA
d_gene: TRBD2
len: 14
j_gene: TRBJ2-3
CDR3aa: CSADGLAGTDTQYF
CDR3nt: TGCAGTGCCGATGGACTAGCGGGGACAGATACGCAGTATTTT

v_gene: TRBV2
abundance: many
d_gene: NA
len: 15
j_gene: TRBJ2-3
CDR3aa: CASSEPPGTTDTQYF
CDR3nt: TGTGCCAGCAGTGAGCCCCCAGGGACTACAGATACGCAGTATTTT

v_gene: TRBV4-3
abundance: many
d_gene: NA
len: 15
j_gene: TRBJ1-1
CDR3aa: CASSQDPGSYTEAFF
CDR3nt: TGCGCCAGCAGCCAAGATCCTGGGAGTTACACTGAAGCTTTCTTT

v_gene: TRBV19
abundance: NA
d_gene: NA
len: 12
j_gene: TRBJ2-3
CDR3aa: CASRTGTDTQYF
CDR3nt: TGTGCCAGTAGGACAGGCACAGATACGCAGTATTTT

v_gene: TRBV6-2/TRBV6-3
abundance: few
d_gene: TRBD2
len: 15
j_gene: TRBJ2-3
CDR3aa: CASSYGGGYTDTQYF
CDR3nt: TGTGCCAGCAGTTACGGCGGGGGGTACACAGATACGCAGTATTTT

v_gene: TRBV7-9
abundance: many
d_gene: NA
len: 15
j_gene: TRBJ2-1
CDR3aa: CASSVWDRNYNEQFF
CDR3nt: TGTGCCAGCAGTGTCTGGGACCGCAACTACAATGAGCAGTTCTTC

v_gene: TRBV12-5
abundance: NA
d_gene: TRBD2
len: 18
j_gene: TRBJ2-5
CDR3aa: CVSGWGLAGANIKETQYF
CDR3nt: TGTGTTAGTGGCTGGGGACTAGCGGGGGCGAATATAAAAGAGACCCAGTACTTC

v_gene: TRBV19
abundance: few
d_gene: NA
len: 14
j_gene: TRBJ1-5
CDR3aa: CASSMGSLNQPQHF
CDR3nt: TGTGCCAGTAGTATGGGGAGTTTAAATCAGCCCCAGCATTTT